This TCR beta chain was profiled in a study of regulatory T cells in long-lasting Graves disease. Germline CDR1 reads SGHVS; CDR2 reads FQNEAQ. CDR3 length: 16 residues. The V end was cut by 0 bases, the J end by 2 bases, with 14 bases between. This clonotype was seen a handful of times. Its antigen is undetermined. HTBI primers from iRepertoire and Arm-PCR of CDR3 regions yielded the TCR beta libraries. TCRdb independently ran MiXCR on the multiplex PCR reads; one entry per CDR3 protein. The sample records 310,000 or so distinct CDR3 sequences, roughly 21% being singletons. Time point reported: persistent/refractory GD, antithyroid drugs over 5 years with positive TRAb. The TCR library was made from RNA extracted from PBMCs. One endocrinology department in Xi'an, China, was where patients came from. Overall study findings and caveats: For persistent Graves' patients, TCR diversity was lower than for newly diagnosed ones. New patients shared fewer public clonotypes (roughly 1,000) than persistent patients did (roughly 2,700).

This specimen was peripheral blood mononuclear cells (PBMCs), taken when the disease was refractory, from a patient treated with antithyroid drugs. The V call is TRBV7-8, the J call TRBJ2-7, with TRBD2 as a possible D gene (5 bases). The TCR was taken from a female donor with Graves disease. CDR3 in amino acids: CASSLAAPSRTYEQYF. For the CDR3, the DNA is TGTGCCAGCAGCTTAGCGGCTCCTAGCAGGACCTACGAGCAGTACTTC.